The rows below give T cell receptor beta chains drawn from one sample of a study of cytomegalovirus exposure and HLA in healthy donors. Some clones are missing from TCRdb's copy, which holds only in-frame ones; the method was immunoSEQ multiplex PCR. This sample yields 130,000 to 150,000 clones, of which roughly 70% are seen a single time; roughly 4.5% belongs to the top ten. Specimen: PBMCs. The receptors were sampled from a man aged 18 to 30 in good health and CMV-seropositive. CDR3s include the opening cysteine and the closing phenylalanine or tryptophan. D genes are given only for firm matches. For some rows the clone size is stated as once, few or many, or as a class when expanded; others skip it.

v_call	j_call	clone_size	d_call	cdr3_aa	cdr3_nt
TRBV7-6	TRBJ1-3	.	.	CASSSPGRAGNTIYF	TGTGCCAGCAGCTCCCCCGGGAGGGCTGGAAACACCATATATTTT
TRBV7-2	TRBJ1-1	.	.	CASSPAFRGSIRNTEAFF	TGTGCCAGCAGCCCTGCCTTCAGAGGGTCGATAAGGAACACTGAAGCTTTCTTT
TRBV18	TRBJ2-3	.	.	CASSPPAVLDTQYF	TGTGCCAGCTCACCACCGGCGGTACTAGATACGCAGTATTTT
TRBV6-5	TRBJ1-6	.	TRBD1	CASSSQQGLESPLHF	TGTGCCAGCAGTTCTCAACAGGGGTTGGAATCACCCCTCCACTTT
TRBV4-2	TRBJ1-6	.	TRBD1	CASSPGQGESSYNSPLHF	TGTGCCAGCAGCCCAGGACAGGGAGAGAGCTCCTATAATTCACCCCTCCACTTT
TRBV15	TRBJ1-2	.	.	CATSQGKGYGYTF	TGTGCCACCAGCCAGGGGAAGGGCTATGGCTACACCTTC
TRBV19	TRBJ2-2	.	TRBD1	CASSRGTGWDTGELFF	TGTGCCAGTAGTAGAGGGACAGGGTGGGACACCGGGGAGCTGTTTTTT
TRBV2	TRBJ1-5	.	TRBD1	CASSGQGYNQPQHF	TGTGCCAGCAGTGGACAGGGGTACAATCAGCCCCAGCATTTT
TRBV4-2	TRBJ2-5	.	TRBD1	CASSPSTGQGVQETQYF	TGTGCCAGCAGCCCCTCTACGGGACAGGGGGTACAAGAGACCCAGTACTTC
TRBV6-5	TRBJ1-2	.	.	CASSTGVYGYTF	TGTGCCAGCAGTACCGGGGTTTATGGCTACACCTTC
TRBV7-2	TRBJ2-1	.	.	CASSLGLGAEGEQFF	TGTGCCAGCAGCTTAGGACTGGGGGCTGAGGGTGAGCAGTTCTTC
TRBV28	TRBJ2-3	.	.	CASRTPRGVTDTQYF	TGTGCCAGCAGAACACCCAGGGGGGTGACAGATACGCAGTATTTT
TRBV10-1	TRBJ2-5	.	TRBD2	CASSEPPGLAGGPTKETQYF	TGCGCCAGCAGTGAGCCCCCGGGACTAGCGGGGGGCCCTACTAAAGAGACCCAGTACTTC
TRBV5-6	TRBJ2-5	.	TRBD2	CASSLAGGIQETQYF	TGTGCCAGCAGCTTAGCGGGGGGGATCCAAGAGACCCAGTACTTC
TRBV9	TRBJ2-1	.	.	CASSVVSGNNEQFF	TGTGCCAGCAGCGTAGTGAGCGGAAACAATGAGCAGTTCTTC
TRBV7-9	TRBJ1-4	once	.	CASRRGGGEKLFF	TGTGCCAGCAGAAGGGGTGGCGGAGAAAAACTGTTTTTT
TRBV7-2	TRBJ2-7	.	TRBD1	CASSSRQGGALSSYEQYF	TGTGCCAGCAGCAGCCGACAGGGTGGGGCCCTTTCCTCCTACGAGCAGTACTTC
TRBV7-2	TRBJ2-7	.	.	CASSANGILEEQYF	TGTGCCAGCAGCGCTAACGGGATCCTGGAGGAGCAGTACTTC
TRBV5-1	TRBJ2-3	.	TRBD2	CASSRLAGVTDTQYF	TGCGCCAGCAGCCGTCTAGCGGGAGTAACAGATACGCAGTATTTT
TRBV10-1	TRBJ2-1	.	.	CASSESNIESYNEQFF	TGCGCCAGCAGTGAGTCGAATATCGAGAGCTACAATGAGCAGTTCTTC
TRBV19	TRBJ1-2	.	TRBD1	CASSISTGGGYTF	TGTGCCAGTAGTATATCGACAGGGGGAGGCTACACCTTC
TRBV5-4	TRBJ2-1	.	TRBD1	CASSSDRASYNEQFF	TGTGCCAGCAGCTCGGACAGGGCGAGCTACAATGAGCAGTTCTTC
TRBV11-1	TRBJ2-7	few	TRBD1	CASSNQPGQGVYEQYF	TGTGCCAGCAGCAACCAACCGGGACAGGGGGTCTACGAGCAGTACTTC
TRBV7-9	TRBJ2-1	few	TRBD2	CASSLGASGYNEQFF	TGTGCCAGCAGCTTAGGGGCTAGCGGCTACAATGAGCAGTTCTTC
TRBV5-6	TRBJ2-3	.	TRBD2	CASSWGTTYTDTQYF	TGTGCCAGCAGCTGGGGGACTACCTACACAGATACGCAGTATTTT
TRBV5-4	TRBJ2-5	.	TRBD1	CASSLKTGGVQETQYF	TGTGCCAGCAGCTTGAAGACAGGGGGTGTTCAAGAGACCCAGTACTTC
TRBV9	TRBJ1-2	few	.	CASSLGRGEGYTF	TGTGCCAGCAGCTTAGGACGCGGGGAGGGCTACACCTTC
TRBV10-2	TRBJ2-1	.	TRBD2	CASSESGTSGRTTYNEQFF	TGCGCCAGCAGTGAGTCGGGGACTAGCGGGAGGACCACTTACAATGAGCAGTTCTTC
TRBV18	TRBJ1-4	.	.	CASSPQRNEKLFF	TGTGCCAGCTCACCACAGCGTAATGAAAAACTGTTTTTT
TRBV7-9	TRBJ2-1	.	.	CASSLGQRSKSEQFF	TGTGCCAGCAGCTTAGGGCAGCGGTCTAAGAGTGAGCAGTTCTTC
TRBV10-3	TRBJ2-6	.	TRBD1	CAIGGQGASSGANVLTF	TGTGCCATCGGCGGACAGGGGGCCTCGTCAGGGGCCAACGTCCTGACTTTC
TRBV10-2	TRBJ2-7	.	TRBD1	CASMTGGGHEQYF	TGCGCCAGCATGACAGGGGGCGGACACGAGCAGTACTTC
TRBV25-1	TRBJ2-4	few	.	CASSPQGLEAKNIQYF	TGTGCCAGCAGTCCACAGGGTTTAGAAGCCAAAAACATTCAGTACTTC
TRBV4-2	TRBJ1-5	.	TRBD1	CASSQDRGQGGGQPQHF	TGTGCCAGCAGCCAAGATCGGGGACAGGGTGGAGGTCAGCCCCAGCATTTT
TRBV10-3	TRBJ2-5	.	.	CASRAGARETQYF	TGTGCCTCAAGGGCGGGGGCGCGGGAGACCCAGTACTTC
TRBV19	TRBJ2-2	.	TRBD1	CASSPTGGLDTGELFF	TGTGCCAGTAGCCCTACAGGGGGCTTGGACACCGGGGAGCTGTTTTTT
TRBV28	TRBJ2-4	.	.	CASSPSGTSNIQYF	TGTGCCAGCAGTCCATCCGGGACTTCCAACATTCAGTACTTC
TRBV28	TRBJ1-2	.	.	CASSFLRNYGYTF	TGTGCCAGCAGTTTCCTCAGGAACTATGGCTACACCTTC
TRBV19	TRBJ1-1	few	TRBD1	CASSRGRGRATEAFF	TGTGCCAGTAGCCGGGGAAGGGGGCGGGCCACTGAAGCTTTCTTT
TRBV9	TRBJ1-3	.	TRBD1	CASSVRGYEDTIYF	TGTGCCAGCAGCGTCAGGGGGTACGAAGACACCATATATTTT
TRBV2	TRBJ2-7	.	.	CASSEKPGVRAYEQYF	TGTGCCAGCAGTGAAAAGCCGGGGGTCAGAGCCTACGAGCAGTACTTC
TRBV5-1	TRBJ1-5	few	.	CASSPGVPWGPSDQPQHF	TGCGCCAGCAGCCCTGGGGTCCCCTGGGGACCTAGCGATCAGCCCCAGCATTTT
TRBV7-9	TRBJ1-4	few	TRBD1	CASSAGTGANEKLFF	TGTGCCAGCAGCGCAGGGACAGGGGCGAATGAAAAACTGTTTTTT
TRBV6-4	TRBJ2-3	.	TRBD2	CASSEGLAGGSADTQYF	TGTGCCAGCAGCGAAGGACTAGCGGGGGGATCGGCGGATACGCAGTATTTT
TRBV5-1	TRBJ2-3	.	TRBD2	CASSLVGRADSDTQYF	TGCGCCAGCAGCTTGGTCGGGAGGGCGGATTCAGATACGCAGTATTTT
TRBV5-4	TRBJ2-7	.	TRBD1	CASSEQTGIYEQYF	TGTGCCAGCAGCGAACAGACAGGGATCTACGAGCAGTACTTC
TRBV7-8	TRBJ1-4	.	.	CASSLEGATNEKLFF	TGTGCCAGCAGCTTAGAAGGGGCAACTAATGAAAAACTGTTTTTT
TRBV19	TRBJ1-1	.	.	CASSIPGGRIMNTEAFF	TGTGCCAGTAGTATTCCGGGGGGAAGGATCATGAACACTGAAGCTTTCTTT
TRBV7-2	TRBJ2-1	.	.	CASSLDGGYNEQFF	TGTGCCAGCAGCTTAGATGGCGGGTACAATGAGCAGTTCTTC
TRBV28	TRBJ2-3	once	.	CASSFGQISDTQYF	TGTGCCAGCAGTTTTGGGCAGATCTCAGATACGCAGTATTTT
TRBV10-1	TRBJ1-6	.	.	CASSESGDSPLHF	TGCGCCAGCAGTGAGTCGGGCGATTCACCCCTCCACTTT
TRBV28	TRBJ2-5	.	.	CASSLDPGAGAETQYF	TGTGCCAGCAGTTTAGACCCGGGGGCGGGAGCTGAGACCCAGTACTTC
TRBV28	TRBJ2-1	.	TRBD1	CASSLDRGLQFF	TGTGCCAGCAGCCTGGACAGGGGCTTACAGTTCTTC
TRBV27	TRBJ1-2	few	TRBD1	CATRDRPNYGYTF	TGTGCCACCCGGGACAGGCCAAACTATGGCTACACCTTC
TRBV27	TRBJ1-5	.	TRBD1	CASSPRTGTDSNQPQHF	TGTGCCAGCAGTCCAAGGACAGGCACCGATAGCAATCAGCCCCAGCATTTT